A selection of T cell receptor beta chains follows, all from one sample in a study of shared clonotypes between healthy human individuals. Only in-frame clones appear in the TCRdb table, and some are missing; sequencing was by immunoSEQ multiplex PCR. Found here are 2 million to 2.5 million clones, roughly 96% of them singletons; the top ten hold around 0.13%. Source material: naive CD4+ T cells sorted from blood. These receptors were obtained from a man between 18 and 29 years old in good health. CDR3s include the opening cysteine and the closing phenylalanine or tryptophan. The D gene is left open where the match is weak. Only part of the rows carry a size: once, few, many, or a class if the clone is expanded.

>few|.|TRBV2|TRBJ1-6
TGTGCCAGCAGTGTCGGGTCGCTTGCTTCACCCCTCCACTTT
CASSVGSLASPLHF
>.|.|TRBV29-1|TRBJ2-3
TGCAGCGTTGCTAGGGAGGTTTTGACGCAGTATTTT
CSVAREVLTQYF
>.|.|TRBV11-2|TRBJ1-2
TGTGCCAGCAGCTTAGTCGCAGGGGCTGGGTATGGCTACACCTTC
CASSLVAGAGYGYTF
>.|.|TRBV18|TRBJ2-7
TGTGCCAGCTCCTCGACGGCAGAAGGCTACGAGCAGTACTTC
CASSSTAEGYEQYF
>.|.|TRBV30|TRBJ2-1
TGTGCCTGGAGTGTAGGCGCCTACAATGAGCAGTTCTTC
CAWSVGAYNEQFF
>.|.|TRBV19|TRBJ2-7
TGTGCCAGTAGTAACGGTGCGACGGTAAGGAACGAGCAGTACTTC
CASSNGATVRNEQYF
>.|.|TRBV2|TRBJ2-7
TGTGCCAGCAATGAGGGCGGGATAATCCACGAGCAGTACTTC
CASNEGGIIHEQYF
>.|TRBD1|TRBV19|TRBJ2-7
TGTGCCAGTAGCCCCGGGACAGGGGCCTACGAGCAGTACTTC
CASSPGTGAYEQYF
>.|.|TRBV5-4|TRBJ2-4
TGTGCCAGCAGCTTACAGGGATACGGGAGTGCGTACTTC
CASSLQGYGSAYF
>.|.|TRBV10-3|TRBJ2-7
TGTGCCATCAGTGAGGCGGGACAGAGCTCCTACGAGCAGTACTTC
CAISEAGQSSYEQYF
>once|.|TRBV9|TRBJ1-3
TGTGCCAGCAGCGTAGGACAGCTCGGAAACACCATATATTTT
CASSVGQLGNTIYF
>.|.|TRBV7-9|TRBJ2-7
TGTGCCAGCAGCTTAGTCGGCTACGAGCAGTACTTC
CASSLVGYEQYF
>.|.|TRBV9|TRBJ2-2
TGTGCCAGCAGCGTAGAGACACCGTCGAACACCGGGGAGCTGTTTTTT
CASSVETPSNTGELFF
>.|.|TRBV30|TRBJ1-3
TGTGCCTGGAGTGTTGAGTCGAGGAGCACCATATATTTT
CAWSVESRSTIYF
>.|.|TRBV6-1|TRBJ1-1
TGTGCCAGCAGTGAAAGCAGGGTGGCTGAAGCTTTCTTT
CASSESRVAEAFF
>.|.|TRBV30|TRBJ1-4
TGTGCCTGGGGGGATGGTCGGGCTAATGAAAAACTGTTTTTT
CAWGDGRANEKLFF
>.|.|TRBV5-6|TRBJ2-7
TGTGCCAGCAGCTTGGCGGGAGTCTACGAGCAGTACTTC
CASSLAGVYEQYF
>.|TRBD2|TRBV7-2|TRBJ2-1
TGTGCCAGCAGCCAACTAGCGGGAGTCGTCCATGAGCAGTTCTTC
CASSQLAGVVHEQFF
>.|TRBD1|TRBV6-5|TRBJ2-7
TGTGCCAGCAGTTACGGACAGGGGATGTTTAGCGAGCAGTACTTC
CASSYGQGMFSEQYF
>.|.|TRBV10-3|TRBJ1-6
TGTGCCATCAGTGAGGCCGGACCCCTCCACTTT
CAISEAGPLHF
>.|.|TRBV10-1|TRBJ1-5
TGCGCCAGCAGTGAGAGCAGCAATCAGCCCCAGCATTTT
CASSESSNQPQHF
>.|TRBD2|TRBV9|TRBJ2-5
TGTGCCAGCAGCGTAGCGGGAGGGCCTTTTGAGACCCAGTACTTC
CASSVAGGPFETQYF
>.|TRBD1|TRBV6-1|TRBJ2-2
TGTGCCAGCAGTGAAAAAGTCAGGGGGACCGGGGAGCTGTTTTTT
CASSEKVRGTGELFF
>.|.|TRBV7-9|TRBJ2-2
TGTGCCAGCAGCTTAGCGATGGGAGGTGGTACCGGGGAGCTGTTTTTT
CASSLAMGGGTGELFF
>.|.|TRBV27|TRBJ2-2
TGTGCCAGCAGTTTACACGGGCCCACCGGGGAGCTGTTTTTT
CASSLHGPTGELFF
>once|.|TRBV6-5|TRBJ1-6
TGTGCCAGCAATGTAGGATTAGGGAGGAATTCACCCCTCCACTTT
CASNVGLGRNSPLHF
>.|.|TRBV6-6|TRBJ2-3
TGTGCCAGCAGTTATACTCGTACCAGAGGTACAGATACGCAGTATTTT
CASSYTRTRGTDTQYF
>.|.|TRBV7-3|TRBJ2-1
TGTGCCAGCAGCCTAGGGGCCGGGAGATACAATGAGCAGTTCTTC
CASSLGAGRYNEQFF
>.|TRBD2|TRBV5-1|TRBJ2-7
TGCGCCAGCAGCCCCTTTAAGCCCGGGGGGAGCTACGAGCAGTACTTC
CASSPFKPGGSYEQYF
>.|TRBD1|TRBV6-1|TRBJ2-1
TGTGCCAGCAGTGAAGCCCCCCCGAGGGACAGGGGTAATGAGCAGTTCTTC
CASSEAPPRDRGNEQFF
>.|.|TRBV10-3|TRBJ2-3
TGTGCCTCGGGATACACAGATACGCAGTATTTT
CASGYTDTQYF
>.|TRBD1|TRBV5-8|TRBJ1-5
TGTGCCAGCAGCTCTCGGAAGACGACAGGGAATCAGCCCCAGCATTTT
CASSSRKTTGNQPQHF
>.|TRBD2|TRBV10-2|TRBJ2-4
TGCGCCAGCAGTGAGGCGGGGGACTGGCAAAACATTCAGTACTTC
CASSEAGDWQNIQYF
>.|TRBD2|TRBV4-1|TRBJ2-3
TGCGCCAGCAGGCCCACTAGCGGGCGCGTTAGCACAGATACGCAGTATTTT
CASRPTSGRVSTDTQYF
>.|TRBD1|TRBV6-1|TRBJ1-5
TGTGCCAGCAGGTCAGGGGGGTATAGCAATCAGCCCCAGCATTTT
CASRSGGYSNQPQHF
>.|.|TRBV6-6|TRBJ2-7
TGTGCCAGCAGTTACTCGACCGGCGCGAAAGCCGAGCAGTACTTC
CASSYSTGAKAEQYF
>.|.|TRBV5-1|TRBJ1-2
TGCGCCAGCAGCTTGGTAAGAGCCCCTCCTAACTATGGCTACACCTTC
CASSLVRAPPNYGYTF
>once|.|TRBV19|TRBJ2-7
TGTGCCAGTAGTAAATCGCGGGGATCCGAGCAGTACTTC
CASSKSRGSEQYF
>.|.|TRBV29-1|TRBJ1-2
TGCAGCGGTAAACAGGGATCTCATGGCTACACCTTC
CSGKQGSHGYTF
>.|.|TRBV5-5|TRBJ2-7
TGTGCCAGCAGCTTGGTGGGGACACTTCCCTACGAGCAGTACTTC
CASSLVGTLPYEQYF
>.|.|TRBV7-3|TRBJ2-7
TGTGCCAGCAGCTCCAAGGCGGGCTACGAGCAGTACTTC
CASSSKAGYEQYF
>.|.|TRBV5-1|TRBJ2-1
TGCGCCAGCAGCTTAGGATGGGTAGCGAACAATGAGCAGTTCTTC
CASSLGWVANNEQFF
>.|.|TRBV30|TRBJ1-2
TGTGCCTGGAGTAATCTGGGCTTACAGGGAAACTATGGCTACACCTTC
CAWSNLGLQGNYGYTF
>.|.|TRBV15|TRBJ2-7
TGTGCCACCAGAATGGGGGGCCCGGGGTACGAGCAGTACTTC
CATRMGGPGYEQYF
>.|.|TRBV6-1|TRBJ1-1
TGTGCCAGCAGTGTCGACTGGAACACTGAAGCTTTCTTT
CASSVDWNTEAFF
>.|.|TRBV10-2|TRBJ1-5
TGCGCCAGCATGGATAGAGGTTATAGCAATCAGCCCCAGCATTTT
CASMDRGYSNQPQHF
>.|.|TRBV6-4|TRBJ2-2
TGTGCCAGCAGTGCCGCGTCTAGCGGGGAGCTGTTTTTT
CASSAASSGELFF
>.|.|TRBV6-5|TRBJ1-4
TGTGCCAGCAGTTACCTAGGGGGGAAGAATGAAAAACTGTTTTTT
CASSYLGGKNEKLFF
>.|.|TRBV4-2|TRBJ2-2
TGTGCCAGCAGCCAACCGACAGCCGTGAACACCGGGGAGCTGTTTTTT
CASSQPTAVNTGELFF
>.|TRBD1|TRBV5-1|TRBJ2-5
TGCGCCAGCAGCTTAGTCAGGGGGCTGAGGGAGACCCAGTACTTC
CASSLVRGLRETQYF
>.|.|TRBV29-1|TRBJ2-2
TGCAGCGTAAGACTAGGTGGCACCGGGGAGCTGTTTTTT
CSVRLGGTGELFF
>.|TRBD2|TRBV4-1|TRBJ2-3
TGCGCCAGCAGCCAAGCACTAGCGGGGGTTGCAGATACGCAGTATTTT
CASSQALAGVADTQYF
>.|.|TRBV5-4|TRBJ2-5
TGTGCCAGCAGCCACGACAGACTACAAGAGACCCAGTACTTC
CASSHDRLQETQYF
>.|TRBD2|TRBV29-1|TRBJ2-7
TGCAGCGTGGCGGGACTAGCGGCCTACGAGCAGTACTTC
CSVAGLAAYEQYF
>.|.|TRBV6-6|TRBJ1-3
TGTGCCAGCTCAGGTGGTAGCTCTGGAAACACCATATATTTT
CASSGGSSGNTIYF
>once|TRBD1|TRBV10-3|TRBJ2-6
TGTGCCATCACCGGGACAGGGGAATCCCCTAGCTCTGGGGCCAACGTCCTGACTTTC
CAITGTGESPSSGANVLTF
>.|.|TRBV28|TRBJ2-7
TGTGCCAGCAACCTTCGGGGGGCCCATACAGTCTACGAGCAGTACTTC
CASNLRGAHTVYEQYF
>.|.|TRBV6-5|TRBJ2-7
TGTGCCAGCAGTCGCGGACAGAACTACGAGCAGTACTTC
CASSRGQNYEQYF
>.|TRBD2|TRBV14|TRBJ2-7
TGTGCCAGCAGCCAAGATGGGGGGGTGGCGCCGCTCTCCTACGAGCAGTACTTC
CASSQDGGVAPLSYEQYF
>.|TRBD1|TRBV18|TRBJ1-5
TGTGCCAGCTCACGACAGGGGCCAGGGATGGCGCCCCAGCATTTT
CASSRQGPGMAPQHF